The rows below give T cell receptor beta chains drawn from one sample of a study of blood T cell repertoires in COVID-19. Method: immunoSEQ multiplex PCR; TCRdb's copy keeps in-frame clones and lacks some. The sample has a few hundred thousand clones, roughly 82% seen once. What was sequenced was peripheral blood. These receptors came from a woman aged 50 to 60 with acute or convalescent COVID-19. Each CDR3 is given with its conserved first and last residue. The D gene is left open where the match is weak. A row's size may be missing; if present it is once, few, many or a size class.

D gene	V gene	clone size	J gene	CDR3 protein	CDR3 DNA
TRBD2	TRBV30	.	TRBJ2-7	CAWAGGVSYEQYF	TGTGCCTGGGCGGGGGGGGTCTCCTACGAGCAGTACTTC
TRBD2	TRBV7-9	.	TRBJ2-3	CASSFLLAGRYTDTQYF	TGTGCCAGCAGCTTCCTATTAGCGGGGAGATACACAGATACGCAGTATTTT
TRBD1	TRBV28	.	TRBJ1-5	CASSHGPQGASSNQPQHF	TGTGCCAGCAGTCACGGACCACAGGGGGCGTCAAGCAATCAGCCCCAGCATTTT
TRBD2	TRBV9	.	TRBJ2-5	CASSRREMFWETQYF	TGTGCCAGCAGCAGGCGGGAGATGTTTTGGGAGACCCAGTACTTC
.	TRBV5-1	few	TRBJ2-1	CASNPLIGQGYYNEQFF	TGCGCCAGCAATCCGCTGATTGGGCAGGGTTATTACAATGAGCAGTTCTTC
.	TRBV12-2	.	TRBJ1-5	CASRLAHPNLPGGNQPQHF	TGTGCAAGTCGCTTAGCGCATCCTAACCTCCCGGGAGGCAATCAGCCCCAGCATTTT
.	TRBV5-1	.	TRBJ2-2	CASSGSPNTGELFF	TGCGCCAGCAGTGGTAGTCCGAACACCGGGGAGCTGTTTTTT
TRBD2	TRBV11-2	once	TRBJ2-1	CASSLRGLSYNEQFF	TGTGCCAGCAGCTTGCGGGGACTATCCTACAATGAGCAGTTCTTC
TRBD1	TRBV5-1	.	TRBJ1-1	CASSLTTGGVSEAFF	TGCGCCAGCAGCCTAACGACAGGGGGAGTATCTGAAGCTTTCTTT
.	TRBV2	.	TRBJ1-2	CASSELEGVGYTF	TGTGCCAGCAGTGAATTAGAAGGGGTCGGCTACACCTTC
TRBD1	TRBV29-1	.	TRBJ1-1	CSVGGRGPNTEAFF	TGCAGCGTTGGGGGTAGGGGGCCAAACACTGAAGCTTTCTTT
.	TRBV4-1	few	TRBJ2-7	CASSQVTRERYEQYF	TGCGCCAGCAGCCAAGTCACGAGGGAAAGATACGAGCAGTACTTC
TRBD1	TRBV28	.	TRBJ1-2	CATGTGSRGYTF	TGTGCCACCGGGACAGGCTCTCGAGGCTACACCTTC
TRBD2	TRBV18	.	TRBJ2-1	CASSPGGEHEQFF	TGTGCCAGCTCACCGGGAGGGGAGCATGAGCAGTTCTTC
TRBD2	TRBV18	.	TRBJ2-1	CASSPFAGGSYNEQFF	TGTGCCAGCTCACCTTTTGCGGGAGGGTCCTACAATGAGCAGTTCTTC
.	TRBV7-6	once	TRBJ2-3	CASSFPSVMRRGADTQYF	TGTGCCAGCAGCTTCCCTAGCGTAATGCGGAGAGGGGCAGATACGCAGTATTTT
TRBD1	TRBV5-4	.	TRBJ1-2	CASSRTGENYGYTF	TGTGCCAGCAGCAGAACAGGGGAAAACTATGGCTACACCTTC
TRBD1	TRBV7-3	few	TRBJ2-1	CASSTVRTGGNEQFF	TGTGCCAGCAGCACGGTGAGGACAGGGGGCAATGAGCAGTTCTTC
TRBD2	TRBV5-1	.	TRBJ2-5	CASLEVAGIVETQYF	TGCGCCAGTCTGGAGGTAGCGGGAATCGTGGAGACCCAGTACTTC
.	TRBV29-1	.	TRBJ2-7	CSAQTGLPSSYEQYF	TGCAGCGCCCAGACCGGACTCCCCAGCTCCTACGAGCAGTACTTC
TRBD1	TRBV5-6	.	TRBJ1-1	CASSSTDRLNTEAFF	TGTGCCAGCAGCTCTACGGACAGGCTTAACACTGAAGCTTTCTTT
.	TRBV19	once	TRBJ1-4	CASSISGEGEKLFF	TGTGCCAGTAGTATTTCAGGGGAAGGTGAAAAACTGTTTTTT
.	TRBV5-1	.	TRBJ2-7	CASSLNGDPLYEQYF	TGCGCCAGCAGCTTGAACGGGGATCCTCTTTACGAGCAGTACTTC
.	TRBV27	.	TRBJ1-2	CASSASWQVNYGYTF	TGTGCCAGCAGTGCCAGTTGGCAGGTTAACTATGGCTACACCTTC
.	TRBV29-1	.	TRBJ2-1	CSVVKSESSYNEQFF	TGCAGCGTAGTAAAGAGCGAAAGCTCCTACAATGAGCAGTTCTTC
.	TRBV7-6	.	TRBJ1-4	CASSQATEKLFF	TGTGCCAGCAGCCAAGCAACCGAAAAACTGTTTTTT
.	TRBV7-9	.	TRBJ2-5	CASSLAQGQETQYF	TGTGCCAGCAGCTTAGCGCAGGGGCAAGAGACCCAGTACTTC
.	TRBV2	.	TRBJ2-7	CASSDADYEQYF	TGTGCCAGCAGTGACGCAGATTACGAGCAGTACTTC
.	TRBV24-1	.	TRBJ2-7	CATSDSGFYEQYF	TGTGCCACCAGTGATTCAGGGTTCTACGAGCAGTACTTC
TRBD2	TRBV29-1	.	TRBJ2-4	CSVGLAGVGLAKNIQYF	TGCAGCGTTGGACTAGCGGGAGTTGGACTAGCCAAAAACATTCAGTACTTC
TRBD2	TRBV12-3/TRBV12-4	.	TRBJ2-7	CASSSGGSYEQYF	TGTGCCAGCTCTTCGGGAGGATCCTACGAGCAGTACTTC
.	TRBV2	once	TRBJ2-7	CASSPWTAYEQYF	TGTGCCAGCAGTCCTTGGACAGCCTACGAGCAGTACTTC
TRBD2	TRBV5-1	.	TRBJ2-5	CASSLALGGEGETQYF	TGCGCCAGCAGCTTGGCCCTTGGCGGGGAGGGGGAGACCCAGTACTTC
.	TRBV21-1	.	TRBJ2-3	CASSTTGQGLTDTQYF	TGTGCCAGCAGCACTACGGGACAGGGGCTTACAGATACGCAGTATTTT
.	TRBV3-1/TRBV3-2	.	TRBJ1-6	CASSQRQEHSPLHF	TGTGCCAGCAGCCAACGACAGGAGCATTCACCCCTCCACTTT
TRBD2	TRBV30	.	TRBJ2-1	CAGIFGGGNNEQFF	TGTGCCGGGATCTTTGGGGGAGGGAACAATGAGCAGTTCTTC
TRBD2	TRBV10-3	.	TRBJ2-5	CAISEHTGTSGKETQYF	TGTGCCATCAGTGAGCACACCGGGACTAGCGGAAAAGAGACCCAGTACTTC
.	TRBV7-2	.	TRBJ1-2	CASSPYRVGGVYGYTF	TGTGCCAGCAGCCCATATAGGGTAGGAGGTGTCTATGGCTACACCTTC
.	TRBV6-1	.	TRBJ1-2	CASSEGVAGYGYTF	TGTGCCAGCAGTGAAGGGGTCGCGGGGTATGGCTACACCTTC
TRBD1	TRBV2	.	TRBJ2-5	CASSWDSSSETQYF	TGTGCCAGCAGCTGGGACAGCTCATCAGAGACCCAGTACTTC
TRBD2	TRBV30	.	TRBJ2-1	CAWNGLAVYNEQFF	TGTGCCTGGAACGGACTAGCGGTTTACAATGAGCAGTTCTTC